One sample yielded the 15 T cell receptor beta chains listed below, sequenced in a study of blood T cell repertoires in COVID-19. Sequenced by immunoSEQ multiplex PCR; TCRdb stores in-frame clones only, minus some. The table records approximately 38,000 clones, 85% to 90% of them present only once. The sequenced sample was peripheral blood. These receptors originate from a woman between 70 and 85 years old with active COVID-19.

This clone was picked up a small number of times. J is TRBJ1-1 and V is TRBV7-9; 9 bases agree with TRBD1. J was trimmed by 1 base and V by 2 bases; bases with no gene match: 8. The germline CDR1 and CDR2 sequences are SEHNR and FQNEAQ (reference sequence). CDR3 length: 17 amino acids. CDR3 loop: CASSLSNTGGENTEAFF. CDR3 nucleotide sequence: TGTGCCAGCAGCTTATCGAATACAGGGGGCGAGAACACTGAAGCTTTCTTT. The variable domain in full, with the rest retrieved from reference TRBV7-9 and TRBJ1-1, is DTGVSQNPRHKITKRGQNVTFRCDPISEHNRLYWYRQTLGQGPEFLTYFQNEAQLEKSRLLSDRFSAERPKGSFSTLEIQRTEQGDSAMYLCASSLSNTGGENTEAFFGQGTRLTVV.

The sample holds a few counts of this clone. This chain links TRBV7-9 with TRBJ2-7; TRBD1 agrees at 9 bases. The length of the CDR3 is 13 residues. CDR1 is SEHNR, CDR2 FQNEAQ, per germline (reference sequence). V shed 4 bases and J 6 bases; nucleotides not matched to a gene: 4. CDR3 sequence (DNA): TGTGCCAGCAGCTACCAGGGACAGGGCGAGCAGTACTTC. Translation: CASSYQGQGEQYF.

The V call is TRBV2, the J call TRBJ1-1; D is ambiguous. This CDR3 has 11 residues. The V end was cut by 6 bases, the J end by 6 bases, with 8 bases between. Looked up from germline, CDR1 is SNHLY and CDR2 is FYNNEI. CDR3 in amino acids: CASRAVPEAFF. CDR3 nucleotides: TGTGCCAGCAGGGCTGTACCTGAAGCTTTCTTT.

The table lists this clone with a few counts. The chain carries TRBV5-1 and TRBJ2-7; 7 nucleotides line up with TRBD1. Germline CDR1 SGHRS, CDR2 YFSETQ. The ends lost 4 bases at V and 1 base at J; junction bases unmatched: 11. The CDR3 totals 16 residues. The CDR3 region has the DNA TGCGCCAGCAGCCCTGGACAGGCCGCCGGTTCCTACGAGCAGTACTTC. Translation gives CASSPGQAAGSYEQYF.

This rearrangement joins TRBV7-3 to TRBJ1-2, with D possibly being TRBD1 (5 bases). Trimming cost V 3 bases and J 7 bases, with 12 bases left between them. Germline V gene sequence: CDR1 SGHTA, CDR2 FQGTGA. The CDR3 has 13 residues. In DNA form, the CDR3 reads TGTGCCAGCAGCTTCCAGGGTGATGGTGGCTACACCTTC. It codes for CASSFQGDGGYTF.

The chain carries TRBV7-3 and TRBJ1-1; D possibly corresponds to TRBD1 (5 bases). Germline CDR1 is SGHTA and CDR2 is FQGTGA. V gave up 5 bases and J gave up 5 bases, with 15 bases separating them. This CDR3 is built from 14 residues. The CDR3 DNA sequence: TGTGCCAGCAGCGCGACCGACAGTGGTACTGAAGCTTTCTTT. This encodes CASSATDSGTEAFF. Supplemented by reference TRBV7-3 and TRBJ1-1, the full variable domain reads GAGVSQTPSNKVTEKGKYVELRCDPISGHTALYWYRQSLGQGPEFLIYFQGTGAADDSGLPNDRFFAVRPEGSVSTLKIQRTERGDSAVYLCASSATDSGTEAFFGQGTRLTVV.

The gene calls are TRBV4-2 and TRBJ2-1; TRBD2 matches 10 bases. Germline CDR1 is LGHNA and CDR2 is YNFKEQ. Losses at the gene ends were 0 bases for V and 2 bases for J; bases not matched to a gene: 1. This CDR3 has 16 residues. The CDR3 DNA reads as TGTGCCAGCAGCCAAGAGAGCGGGGGGGCCTACAATGAGCAGTTCTTC. Translation: CASSQESGGAYNEQFF.

The chain combines TRBV30 with TRBJ1-1; weak D call: TRBD1 (6 bases). Germline CDR1 reads GTSNPN; CDR2 reads SVGIG (reference sequence). V lost 1 base and J lost 3, with 9 bases in between. The CDR3 runs to 13 residues. The DNA of the CDR3 is TGTGCCTGGAGTGCTCACAGGGACACTGAAGCTTTCTTT. Encoded protein: CAWSAHRDTEAFF.

J is TRBJ1-3 and V is TRBV3-1 (or the pseudogene TRBV3-2); 8 bases are a match to TRBD1. The CDR3 is 15 residues long. Germline V gene lookup returns CDR1 LGHDT and CDR2 YNNKEL (reference sequence). With 2 bases clipped from V and 2 bases from J, the junction kept 2 bases outside the gene matches. The CDR3 protein is CASSQIRGPGNTIYF. For the CDR3, the DNA is TGTGCCAGCAGCCAAATCAGGGGGCCTGGAAACACCATATATTTT.

This chain uses TRBV11-2 with TRBJ1-2; a weak D match, TRBD1 (5 bases). V dropped 5 bases and J dropped 4 bases, with 20 bases sitting between them. CDR3 length equals 16 residues. Germline CDR1 is SGHAT and CDR2 is FQNNGV. CDR3 nucleotides: TGTGCCAGCAGCGTCTACGGCCCTGGGGGACTCTATGGCTACACCTTC. Translating it yields CASSVYGPGGLYGYTF.

This chain joins TRBV6-5 and TRBJ1-5; D is uncertain. This CDR3 is built from 12 residues. Trimming left V 6 bases short and J 7 bases short, with 10 bases between. CDR1 and CDR2 from the germline V gene are MNHEY and SVGAGI. CDR3: CASRTGAQPQHF. DNA for the CDR3: TGTGCCAGCAGGACGGGTGCCCAGCCCCAGCATTTT.

V and J are TRBV5-1 and TRBJ2-5, with TRBD2 identical over 10 bases. The CDR3 extends over 17 amino acids. V trimming: 4 bases; J trimming: 3 bases; junction bases outside the gene matches: 12. In germline, CDR1 is SGHRS, CDR2 YFSETQ. As DNA, the CDR3 is TGCGCCAGCAGCCCGAGGCCTAGCGGGGGAAGGAAAGAGACCCAGTACTTC. Translating it yields CASSPRPSGGRKETQYF. The variable domain in full, completed from reference TRBV5-1 and TRBJ2-5, reads KAGVTQTPRYLIKTRGQQVTLSCSPISGHRSVSWYQQTPGQGLQFLFEYFSETQRNKGNFPGRFSGRQFSNSRSEMNVSTLELGDSALYLCASSPRPSGGRKETQYFGPGTRLLVL.

This sequence joins TRBV3-1 (or the pseudogene TRBV3-2) and TRBJ2-1, with a weak D call TRBD1 (5 bases). V lost 0 bases and J 4 bases, leaving 13 bases between the germline ends. Looked up from germline, CDR1 is LGHDT and CDR2 is YNNKEL (reference sequence). The CDR3 runs to 16 residues. The CDR3 bases are TGTGCCAGCAGCCAAGAAAACAGGTGGGGTTACAATGAGCAGTTCTTC. It is translated as CASSQENRWGYNEQFF.

This chain connects TRBV6-5 to TRBJ1-5; 8 bases agree with TRBD1. Germline V gives CDR1 MNHEY, CDR2 SVGAGI. This CDR3 has 13 amino acids. The V segment lost 7 bases and the J segment 5 bases; nucleotides outside the gene matches: 4. DNA for the CDR3: TGTGCCAGCAAGGACAGGGTTGATCAGCCCCAGCATTTT. Amino acids: CASKDRVDQPQHF.

The chain employs TRBV7-2 and TRBJ2-3; possible D gene TRBD2, 7 bases. The length of the CDR3 is 15 residues. Germline CDR1 SGHTA, CDR2 FQGNSA. V lost 3 bases and J 4 bases, leaving 14 bases between the germline ends. The CDR3 DNA sequence: TGTGCCAGCAGCTTCACGGGGGGCAGGGCAGATACGCAGTATTTT. Encoded protein: CASSFTGGRADTQYF.